This TCR beta chain was profiled in a study of CD8 T cells in Susac syndrome. Germline V lookup: CDR1 SQVTM, CDR2 ANQGSEA. This CDR3 comprises 14 residues. V was clipped by 6 bases and J by 2 bases, with 11 bases between them. Random hexamers were used to reverse transcribe an amount of roughly 0.45 to 1 ug RNA. TCRdb re-analysed the immunoSEQ multiplex PCR reads in MiXCR, keeping a single row per CDR3 protein. The data hold some 220,000 distinct CDR3 sequences, with nearly 97% observed a single time. This chain joins TRBV29-1 and TRBJ2-6; D perhaps matches TRBD2 (6 bases). The TCR sequence derives from a human donor with multiple sclerosis. Sequenced material: CD4+ T cells from PBMCs. Written as DNA, the CDR3 is TGCAGCGTGGCCCGGGGGACTGGGGCCAACGTCCTGACTTTC. Amino acids: CSVARGTGANVLTF.